The sequence of this TCR beta chain was determined in a study of T-cell memory formation after mild COVID-19. Regarding the study as a whole: Clonal second-wave expansions that peaked on day 37 had unconfirmed SARS-CoV-2 specificity.

TCRdb re-derived calls from the 5' RACE reads in MiXCR, one entry per CDR3 protein. The sample includes hundreds of thousands of distinct CDR3 sequences, 20% to 25% seen only once; the top ten take around 23%. A remark on this clonotype: Its antigen is not identified.

V lost 6 bases to trimming and J lost 0 bases, with 9 bases between them. CDR1 MDHEN and CDR2 SYDVKM come from the germline V gene. The CDR3 loop spans 14 amino acids. The specimen sequenced was PBMCs or a T cell subset sorted from them (not recorded which). V is TRBV28 and J is TRBJ2-1; D is uncertain. The sequence derives from a man aged 18 to 30 who had mild COVID-19 (a few samples of this study predate the infection). Cell type and time point are not known. The CDR3 bases are TGTGCCAGCAGCCGGCCGAGCTCCTACAATGAGCAGTTCTTC. It specifies CASSRPSSYNEQFF.